Sequencing of this T cell receptor beta chain was carried out in a study of blood T cell repertoires in COVID-19. Study-level information: Spain, Italy and the United States supplied samples that represented acute and convalescent COVID-19.

Participants, roughly 18 to 90 years old, spanned around 25 US areas. Germline CDR1 is SGDLS and CDR2 is YYNGEE. This CDR3 is built from 15 residues. The germline V and J ends were trimmed by 4 bases and 2 bases, with 15 bases remaining between them. Original methodology: Reference gene primer amplification gave estimated nucleated cell counts. Produced via immunoSEQ multiplex PCR; TCRdb's table is partial and in-frame only. V and J calls and clone size are those listed in that table; D and trimming were worked out from the DNA. The table includes roughly 260,000 clones, 87% detected once. The chain carries TRBV9 and TRBJ1-2; possibly TRBD1 for D (6 bases). The TCR originated in a woman aged 30 to 39 with acute COVID-19. Material for sequencing was PBMCs or T cells enriched from blood (not recorded which). The CDR3 loop reads CASSFGTHSNYGYTF. CDR3 DNA: TGTGCCAGCAGCTTCGGGACACACTCAAACTATGGCTACACCTTC.